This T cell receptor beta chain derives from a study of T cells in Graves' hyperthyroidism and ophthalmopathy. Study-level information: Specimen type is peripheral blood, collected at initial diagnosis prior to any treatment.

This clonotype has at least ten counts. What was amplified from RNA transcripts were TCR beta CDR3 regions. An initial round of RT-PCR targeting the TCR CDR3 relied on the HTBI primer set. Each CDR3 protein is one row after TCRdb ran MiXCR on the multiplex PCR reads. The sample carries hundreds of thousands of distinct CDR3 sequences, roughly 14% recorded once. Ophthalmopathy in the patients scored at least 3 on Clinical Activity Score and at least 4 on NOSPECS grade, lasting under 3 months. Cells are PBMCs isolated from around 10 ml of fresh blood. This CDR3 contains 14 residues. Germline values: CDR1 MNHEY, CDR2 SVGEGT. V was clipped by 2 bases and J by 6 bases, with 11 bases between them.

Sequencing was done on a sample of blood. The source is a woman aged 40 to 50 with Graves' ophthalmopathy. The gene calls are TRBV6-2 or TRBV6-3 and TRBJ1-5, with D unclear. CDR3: CASSYEAVGQPQHF. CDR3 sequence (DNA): TGTGCCAGCAGTTACGAGGCGGTAGGTCAGCCCCAGCATTTT.